This TCR beta chain was captured in a study of CD8 T cells in ankylosing spondylitis. Whole-study findings and limits: As reported, disease-linked clones showed significant enrichment in matched ankylosing spondylitis synovial fluid. Disease-linked clones proved CD8+ and comparatively uncommon in peripheral blood. What appeared characteristic of ankylosing spondylitis blood was a TCR beta motif of eight or nine highly homologous variants.

Quantitative 5'-RACE with molecular barcodes generated TCR beta libraries. TCRdb fed the 5' RACE reads into MiXCR, producing one record per CDR3 protein. The table lists about 250,000 distinct CDR3 sequences, roughly a third of them singletons. This clonotype appeared a few times. As yet, its antigen is unknown. V was shortened by 4 bases and J by 0 bases, with 4 bases between the two germline ends. The CDR3 length is 13 residues. CDR1 MNHNS and CDR2 SASEGT come from the germline V gene. Input material: blood, either unsorted or a sorted T cell fraction (not recorded which). The TCR was taken from a male donor with ankylosing spondylitis or in good health (not recorded which). The J gene is TRBJ1-3, the V gene TRBV6-1; no definite D call. The CDR3 nucleotides are TGTGCCAGCAGTGGGAGCTCTGGAAACACCATATATTTT. Translating gives CASSGSSGNTIYF.